This TCR beta chain was found in a study of response to subunit inactivated influenza vaccine. Germline CDR1 and CDR2: SGHTA and FQGNSA. There are 15 residues in the CDR3. V was clipped by 6 bases and J by 4 bases, with 13 bases between them. MiXCR, run by TCRdb on the RT-PCR reads, gives a single entry per CDR3 protein. The sample holds around 470,000 distinct CDR3 sequences, 6.5% to 8% seen once. The sequencing used PBMCs from blood, collected less than 25 months after vaccination. V and J are TRBV7-2 and TRBJ2-6; possible D gene TRBD1, 5 bases. This TCR was recovered from a man in his fifties or sixties who received an inactivated influenza vaccine. The CDR3 reads CASRPAGSGANVLTF. The CDR3 DNA follows: TGTGCCAGCAGACCAGCAGGGTCGGGGGCCAACGTCCTGACTTTC.